One and the same sample provided the 20 T cell receptor beta chains below, sequenced in a study of shared clonotypes between healthy human individuals. Profiling relied on immunoSEQ multiplex PCR, and the TCRdb table lists in-frame clones only, not all of them. The table lists a few million clones, approximately 94% of them singletons. The source material was naive CD4+ T cells sorted from blood. The subset was: CD45RA+ positively selected. The receptors derive from a young man in good health.

The chain joins TRBV5-1 to TRBJ2-1, with 8 bases matching TRBD2. The CDR3 covers 15 residues. CDR1 is SGHRS, CDR2 YFSETQ, per germline. V shed 0 bases, J shed 7 bases, and the junction held 6 bases outside the gene matches. In DNA form, the CDR3 reads TGCGCCAGCAGCTTGGACGCGGGAGGAAATAATGAGCAGTTCTTC. Translation gives CASSLDAGGNNEQFF.

This clone has only one observation. This rearrangement joins TRBV7-2 to TRBJ2-3, with 9 bases that match TRBD2. Germline loops: CDR1 SGHTA, CDR2 FQGNSA. J gave up 5 bases and V 2 bases, and 11 bases lay outside the gene matches. The CDR3 spans 17 residues. The CDR3 here is CASSLIGGGGARDTQYF. CDR3 in DNA: TGTGCCAGCAGCTTAATAGGGGGCGGGGGGGCCAGAGATACGCAGTATTTT.

The DNA of the CDR3 is TGTGCCAGCAGCTTGTCAGGGTTGGACGGTGAAAAACTGTTTTTT. Protein sequence: CASSLSGLDGEKLFF. This chain links TRBV11-2 with TRBJ1-4; weak D call: TRBD1 (5 bases). This CDR3 contains 15 residues. With 3 bases removed from V and 7 bases from J, the gap between germline ends came to 15 bases. Germline loops: CDR1 SGHAT, CDR2 FQNNGV.

Worth noting for this clone: Other DNA sequences within the sample encode an identical CDR3. J is TRBJ2-3 and V is TRBV27; TRBD2 matches 10 bases. CDR3 length: 16 amino acids. The germline V gene has CDR1 MNHEY and CDR2 SMNVEV (reference sequence). J gave up 1 base and V 5 bases, and 6 bases lay outside the gene matches. The CDR3 DNA sequence: TGTGCCAGCAGTCCCCTAGCGGGAGCTGGCACAGATACGCAGTATTTT. Protein: CASSPLAGAGTDTQYF.

Of note for this clone: The identical CDR3 is also encoded by other nucleotide sequences in the sample. The chain combines TRBV19 with TRBJ2-2; possibly TRBD1 for D (5 bases). The CDR3 length is 14 residues. V was cut by 0 bases and J by 5 bases, with 7 bases left in between. Looked up from germline, CDR1 is LNHDA and CDR2 is SQIVND (reference sequence). The CDR3 DNA reads as TGTGCCAGTAGTATAGATAGGGGAACCGGGGAGCTGTTTTTT. This codes for CASSIDRGTGELFF.

A note on this clone: In the same sample, other DNA sequences code for this CDR3. The rearrangement uses TRBV27 and TRBJ2-3, with a weak D call TRBD2 (5 bases). The CDR3 is 15 residues long. Trimming removed 0 bases from V and 2 bases from J, with 9 bases in between. Germline V CDR1 and CDR2: MNHEY, SMNVEV (reference sequence). The CDR3: CASSLSGRPTDTQYF. CDR3 sequence (DNA): TGTGCCAGCAGTTTATCGGGGAGACCCACAGATACGCAGTATTTT.

The rearrangement joins TRBV6-1 to TRBJ1-3; D is unclear. V was shortened by 4 bases and J by 0 bases, with 10 bases between the two germline ends. The germline V gene has CDR1 MNHNS and CDR2 SASEGT. The CDR3 has 15 residues. The CDR3 nucleotides are TGTGCCAGCAGTGTGGACTTCTACTCTGGAAACACCATATATTTT. This translates into CASSVDFYSGNTIYF.

The chain combines TRBV5-6 with TRBJ1-2, with D possibly TRBD1 on 6 matching bases. The germline V gene has CDR1 SGHDT and CDR2 YYEEEE. The CDR3 runs to 15 residues. Trimming pared 1 base from V and 8 bases from J, leaving 18 bases between. CDR3 in amino acids: CASSLLDRSPTGYTF. The CDR3 bases are TGTGCCAGCAGCTTGTTAGACAGGTCCCCGACCGGCTACACCTTC.

The J gene is TRBJ2-1, the V gene TRBV5-1, with D unclear. Trimming stripped 0 bases from V and 0 bases from J, with 10 bases between. Per the germline V gene, CDR1 is SGHRS and CDR2 is YFSETQ. There are 16 residues in the CDR3. Here the CDR3 DNA reads TGCGCCAGCAGCTTGGCGCAGGTGTCCTCCTACAATGAGCAGTTCTTC. The encoded protein is CASSLAQVSSYNEQFF.

The count of this clone is one. V gene TRBV15 combines with J gene TRBJ1-1; TRBD1 might be the D (5 bases). CDR1 is LNHNV and CDR2 is YYDKDF in the germline V gene (reference sequence). V lost 10 bases to trimming and J lost 3 bases, with 12 bases between them. CDR3 length: 12 amino acids. CDR3 region: CAIGGLDTEAFF. CDR3 in DNA: TGTGCCATTGGGGGTCTGGACACTGAAGCTTTCTTT.

The rearrangement joins TRBV2 to TRBJ1-3; no firm D call. CDR3 size: 16 residues. Germline loops: CDR1 SNHLY, CDR2 FYNNEI. The ends were cut back, 7 bases at V and 0 bases at J, with 16 bases in the middle. The DNA for the CDR3 is TGTGCCAGCACCCAGAACGGCGGCTACTCTGGAAACACCATATATTTT. Its protein is CASTQNGGYSGNTIYF.

A word on this clone: The sample carries other DNA sequences with the same CDR3. J is TRBJ2-7 and V is TRBV5-1; 8 bases map to TRBD2. The CDR3 consists of 14 residues. CDR1 is SGHRS, CDR2 YFSETQ, per germline. The V and J ends lost 3 bases and 1 base, in that order; junction bases with no gene match: 3. DNA of the CDR3: TGCGCCAGCAGCTCTAGCGGGCTGTCCTACGAGCAGTACTTC. Translating gives CASSSSGLSYEQYF. The variable domain in full, with the rest retrieved from reference TRBV5-1 and TRBJ2-7, is KAGVTQTPRYLIKTRGQQVTLSCSPISGHRSVSWYQQTPGQGLQFLFEYFSETQRNKGNFPGRFSGRQFSNSRSEMNVSTLELGDSALYLCASSSSGLSYEQYFGPGTRLTVT.

The chain recombines TRBV29-1 with TRBJ2-3, with 10 bases fitting TRBD2. The CDR3 is 16 amino acids. The germline gives CDR1 SQVTM, CDR2 ANQGSEA. Germline trimming cut 7 bases from V and 1 base from J; bases unmatched to any gene: 11. CDR3 protein: CSGSQGLAGGTDTQYF. DNA for the CDR3: TGCAGCGGTAGCCAAGGTCTAGCGGGAGGCACAGATACGCAGTATTTT.

This rearrangement joins TRBV10-3 to TRBJ2-1; no clear D gene. Per the germline V gene, CDR1 is ENHRY and CDR2 is SYGVKD. The CDR3 has 14 residues. The germline V and J ends were trimmed by 0 bases and 8 bases, with 11 bases remaining between them. CDR3 region: CAISESEGYDEQFF. The CDR3 DNA is TGTGCCATCAGTGAGTCTGAAGGGTACGATGAGCAGTTCTTC.

The chain employs TRBV5-1 and TRBJ1-1, with D tentatively TRBD1 (6 bases). CDR1 is SGHRS, CDR2 YFSETQ, per germline. V lost 2 bases, J lost 2 bases, and 10 bases lay in between. The CDR3 consists of 14 residues. Here the CDR3 reads CASSFGTFNTEAFF. For the CDR3, the DNA is TGCGCCAGCAGCTTTGGGACATTTAACACTGAAGCTTTCTTT.

The V and J genes are TRBV5-1 and TRBJ2-5, with 12 bases identical to TRBD2. The V gene end was trimmed by 4 bases and the J gene end by 5 bases; junction bases not matched to a gene: 12. Germline CDR1 and CDR2: SGHRS and YFSETQ. The CDR3 runs 17 residues. The CDR3 protein is CASSPFPPSGGAETQYF. The CDR3 nucleotides are TGCGCCAGCAGCCCGTTCCCCCCTAGCGGGGGGGCGGAGACCCAGTACTTC.

Points on this clone: Other DNA sequences within the sample encode an identical CDR3. V and J are TRBV6-5 and TRBJ2-7; D tentatively fits TRBD1 or TRBD2 (5 bases each). Germline V gene data show CDR1 as MNHEY and CDR2 as SVGAGI. The germline V and J ends were trimmed by 0 bases and 2 bases, with 8 bases remaining between them. The CDR3 spans 14 residues. DNA for the CDR3: TGTGCCAGCAGTTACTCGAGGGGACCCTACGAGCAGTACTTC. Its protein is CASSYSRGPYEQYF.

The chain carries TRBV5-1 and TRBJ1-2; no definite D call. V dropped 4 bases and J dropped 4 bases, with 11 bases sitting between them. The CDR3 extends over 13 amino acids. CDR1 is SGHRS and CDR2 is YFSETQ in the germline V gene. The CDR3 protein is CASSTDGSYGYTF. As DNA, the CDR3 is TGCGCCAGCAGCACGGACGGAAGCTATGGCTACACCTTC.

The rearrangement links TRBV6-1 to TRBJ2-7; 12 nucleotides align to TRBD2. The CDR3 runs to 15 residues. Germline CDR1 reads MNHNS; CDR2 reads SASEGT. V shed 6 bases, J shed 2 bases, and the junction held 5 bases outside the gene matches. In DNA, the CDR3 is TGTGCCAGCAGGCAGACTAGCGGGGGACCCTACGAGCAGTACTTC. Translation gives CASRQTSGGPYEQYF.

In its sample, this clone was seen once. The chain combines TRBV2 with TRBJ1-6; 9 nucleotides agree with TRBD1. CDR1 and CDR2 from the germline V gene are SNHLY and FYNNEI. The CDR3 consists of 14 residues. The junction had 7 bases not matched to a gene; V was cut back by 6 bases and J by 10 bases. CDR3 nucleotide sequence: TGTGCCAGCAGGGAAACAGGGGGCGGATCACCCCTCCACTTT. Translating gives CASRETGGGSPLHF.